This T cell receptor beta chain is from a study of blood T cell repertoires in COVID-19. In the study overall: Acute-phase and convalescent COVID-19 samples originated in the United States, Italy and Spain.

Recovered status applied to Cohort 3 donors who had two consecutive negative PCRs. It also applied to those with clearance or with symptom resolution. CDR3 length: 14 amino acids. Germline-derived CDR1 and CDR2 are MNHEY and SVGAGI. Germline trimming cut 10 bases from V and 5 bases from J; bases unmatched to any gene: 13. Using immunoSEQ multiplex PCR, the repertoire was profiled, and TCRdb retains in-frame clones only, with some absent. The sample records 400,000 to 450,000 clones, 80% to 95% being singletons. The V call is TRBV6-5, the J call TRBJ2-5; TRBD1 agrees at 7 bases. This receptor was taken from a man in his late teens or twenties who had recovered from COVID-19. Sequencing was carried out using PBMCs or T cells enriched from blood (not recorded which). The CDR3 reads CAITGPGGIETQYF. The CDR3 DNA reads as TGTGCCATTACAGGGCCAGGGGGAATCGAGACCCAGTACTTC.